The 24 T cell receptor beta chains presented below share a single source sample, sequenced in a study of Ad26.COV2.S vaccination and SARS-CoV-2 variants. The protocol was immunoSEQ multiplex PCR, while the TCRdb copy is restricted to in-frame clones and leaves out a portion. Of 430,000 or so clones detected, about 91% appear once; the ten largest clones hold about 2.5%. Treatment denoted: over 15 received Ad26.COV2.S at low or high dose, single or two shots; about 5 received placebo; per-sample allocation not given. Following the first vaccine or placebo injection, samples were taken on day 63. The sequencing used peripheral blood, collected in a trial of Ad26.COV2.S vaccine versus placebo. The receptors shown here come from a person between 18 and 65 years old who received the Ad26.COV2.S COVID-19 vaccine or a placebo.

This clone was picked up a small number of times. The genes are TRBV28 and TRBJ2-7; 9 nucleotides align to TRBD2. Germline CDR1 MDHEN, CDR2 SYDVKM. Trimming took 4 bases from V and 3 from J; bases not matched to a gene: 10. The CDR3 length is 16 residues. The CDR3 sequence is CASSSFLAGKHYEQYF. Here the CDR3 DNA reads TGTGCCAGCAGTTCTTTCCTAGCGGGGAAACACTACGAGCAGTACTTC.

The genes are TRBV5-1 and TRBJ2-2, with D perhaps matching TRBD1 (6 bases). The CDR3 sequence is 16 residues long. Trimming left V 1 base short and J 1 base short, with 11 bases between. The germline CDR1 and CDR2 sequences are SGHRS and YFSETQ. CDR3 sequence (DNA): TGCGCCAGCAGCTTGTCCATCAGGGGGAACACCGGGGAGCTGTTTTTT. Its translation: CASSLSIRGNTGELFF.

The CDR3 region is CASSPSRQVIGETQYF. As DNA, the CDR3 is TGTGCCAGCAGCCCCTCTAGACAGGTCATAGGAGAGACCCAGTACTTC. J is TRBJ2-5 and V is TRBV7-2; TRBD1 might be the D (6 bases). Germline values: CDR1 SGHTA, CDR2 FQGNSA. The V end lost 5 bases, the J end lost 4 bases, and 20 bases lay between the germline ends. This CDR3 contains 16 residues.

The gene calls are TRBV3-1 (or the pseudogene TRBV3-2) and TRBJ1-2; D is possibly TRBD1 (5 bases). This CDR3 is built from 13 residues. V lost 4 bases and J lost 4, with 10 bases in between. Germline loops: CDR1 LGHDT, CDR2 YNNKEL (reference sequence). The CDR3 here is CASSPTGVYGYTF. The CDR3 DNA sequence: TGTGCCAGCAGCCCAACGGGGGTCTATGGCTACACCTTC.

This chain links TRBV10-3 with TRBJ1-2; D remains unclear. The germline V gene has CDR1 ENHRY and CDR2 SYGVKD. The CDR3 is made up of 14 amino acids. V dropped 2 bases and J dropped 7 bases, with 14 bases sitting between them. The CDR3 spells CAISENQEGGGYTF. In DNA, the CDR3 is TGTGCCATCAGTGAGAATCAGGAAGGCGGTGGCTACACCTTC.

The chain carries TRBV4-3 and TRBJ2-2; 10 bases are a match to TRBD2. The CDR3 covers 17 residues. The J segment lost 7 bases and the V segment lost 4 bases, leaving 12 bases of the junction unmatched. Germline V gives CDR1 LGHNA, CDR2 YSLEER. The CDR3 here is CASSPSGSSRLHGELFF. The CDR3 DNA sequence: TGCGCCAGCAGCCCTAGCGGGAGTAGTCGTTTACACGGGGAGCTGTTTTTT.

This chain links TRBV21-1 with TRBJ2-7; the D call in the table, TRBD1, was not verified against the DNA. TRBV21-1 is tagged as a pseudogene. The CDR3 is 13 amino acids. The CDR3 DNA reads TGTGCCAGCAGCAAAGGAGGACAGAACGAGCAGTACTTC. Translation: CASSKGGQNEQYF.

Only one count was recorded for this clone. V gene TRBV9 combines with J gene TRBJ1-6; possible D gene TRBD1, 6 bases. This CDR3 has 15 amino acids. V dropped 4 bases and J dropped 8 bases, with 16 bases sitting between them. Germline V gene lookup returns CDR1 SGDLS and CDR2 YYNGEE. The CDR3 sequence is CASSSFGGQDSPLHF. CDR3 DNA: TGTGCCAGCAGCTCCTTCGGGGGACAAGATTCACCCCTCCACTTT.

This chain links TRBV12-5 with TRBJ2-5; D remains ambiguous. The germline V gene has CDR1 LGHNT and CDR2 FRNRAP. V lost 1 base to trimming and J lost 2 bases, with 8 bases between them. The CDR3 covers 14 residues. For the CDR3, the DNA is TGTGCTAGTGGTTTGGACAGCACTCAAGAGACCCAGTACTTC. This encodes CASGLDSTQETQYF. The full variable domain, in which reference TRBV12-5 and TRBJ2-5 provide the parts outside the CDR3, is DARVTQTPRHKVTEMGQEVTMRCQPILGHNTVFWYRQTMMQGLELLAYFRNRAPLDDSGMPKDRFSAEMPDATLATLKIQPSEPRDSAVYFCASGLDSTQETQYFGPGTRLLVL.

The chain employs TRBV29-1 and TRBJ2-6; TRBD1 matches at 8 bases. This CDR3 spans 17 amino acids. From germline, CDR1 is SQVTM and CDR2 ANQGSEA. The J segment lost 0 bases and the V segment lost 5 bases, leaving 9 bases of the junction unmatched. The CDR3 reads CSVYDRGISSGANVLTF. The CDR3, as DNA: TGCAGCGTTTATGACAGGGGAATTAGCTCTGGGGCCAACGTCCTGACTTTC.

The chain joins TRBV18 to TRBJ1-2, with TRBD1 matching over 10 bases. V shed 3 bases and J 5 bases; nucleotides not matched to a gene: 6. Germline V gene sequence: CDR1 KGHSH, CDR2 LQKENI. This CDR3 contains 15 residues. CDR3 DNA sequence: TGTGCCAGCTCACCGGGACAGGGGCTAGGGTATGGCTACACCTTC. Its protein is CASSPGQGLGYGYTF.

Note on this clone: Other DNA sequences in the same sample also yield this CDR3. The V call is TRBV27, the J call TRBJ1-5; D not resolved. The CDR3 extends over 14 amino acids. Germline assignment: CDR1 MNHEY and CDR2 SMNVEV (reference sequence). Trimming removed 2 bases at V and 0 bases at J, with 5 bases between. CDR3 in amino acids: CASSLLGSNQPQHF. DNA of the CDR3: TGTGCCAGCAGTTTACTTGGTAGCAATCAGCCCCAGCATTTT.

This clone was detected once. The chain couples TRBV5-1 to TRBJ2-1; 11 positions match TRBD2. This CDR3 comprises 14 residues. Germline V lookup: CDR1 SGHRS, CDR2 YFSETQ. The trim removed 6 bases at V and 7 bases at J, leaving 6 bases unmatched. For the CDR3, the DNA is TGCGCCAGCATCATAGCGGGAGGGGGAAATGAGCAGTTCTTC. This translates into CASIIAGGGNEQFF. Variable domain in full (rest from reference TRBV5-1 and TRBJ2-1): KAGVTQTPRYLIKTRGQQVTLSCSPISGHRSVSWYQQTPGQGLQFLFEYFSETQRNKGNFPGRFSGRQFSNSRSEMNVSTLELGDSALYLCASIIAGGGNEQFFGPGTRLTVL.

The chain employs TRBV5-5 and TRBJ1-4, with unresolved D. Germline V CDR1 and CDR2: SGHKS, YYEKEE (reference sequence). The CDR3 spans 13 residues. V was shortened by 4 bases and J by 7 bases, with 11 bases between the two germline ends. The CDR3 sequence is CASSPTWGEKLFF. The CDR3 nucleotides are TGTGCCAGCAGCCCCACCTGGGGTGAAAAACTGTTTTTT.

The V call is TRBV5-1, the J call TRBJ2-1, with 13 nucleotides matching TRBD2. CDR1 SGHRS and CDR2 YFSETQ come from the germline V gene. The CDR3 loop spans 14 amino acids. V lost 5 bases, J lost 5 bases, and 1 base stayed unmatched. The CDR3 here is CASRLAGGNNEQFF. In DNA form, the CDR3 reads TGCGCCAGCAGACTAGCGGGAGGGAACAATGAGCAGTTCTTC.

The V call is TRBV7-2, the J call TRBJ2-7, with D perhaps given as TRBD1 or TRBD2 (6 bases each). CDR3 length: 16 amino acids. Trimming removed 1 base at V and 2 bases at J, with 15 bases between. Germline CDR1 and CDR2: SGHTA and FQGNSA. The CDR3 sequence: CASSLGPGAGTYEQYF. In nucleotides, the CDR3 is TGTGCCAGCAGCTTAGGTCCGGGGGCCGGAACCTACGAGCAGTACTTC. Variable domain in full (rest from reference TRBV7-2 and TRBJ2-7): GAGVSQSPSNKVTEKGKDVELRCDPISGHTALYWYRQSLGQGLEFLIYFQGNSAPDKSGLPSDRFSAERTGGSVSTLTIQRTQQEDSAVYLCASSLGPGAGTYEQYFGPGTRLTVT.

This rearrangement joins TRBV5-4 to TRBJ1-1; D is possibly TRBD1 (5 bases). V was cut by 4 bases and J by 0 bases, with 19 bases left in between. The length of the CDR3 is 17 residues. The germline CDR1 and CDR2 sequences are SGHNT and YYREEE (reference sequence). For the CDR3, the DNA is TGTGCCAGCAGCCCCAGGGACTCAGGGAGGTTGAACACTGAAGCTTTCTTT. Its protein product is CASSPRDSGRLNTEAFF.

This clone occurred once. The rearrangement joins TRBV5-1 to TRBJ2-5; the D gene is possibly TRBD1 (5 bases). The CDR3 has 16 residues. Deletions cut 2 bases from V and 5 bases from J, with 19 bases between. Germline values: CDR1 SGHRS, CDR2 YFSETQ. CDR3: CASSFLQGIGLETQYF. Here the CDR3 DNA reads TGCGCCAGCAGCTTCCTCCAGGGTATAGGGTTGGAGACCCAGTACTTC.

In this sample, this clone turned up once. The chain carries TRBV4-3 and TRBJ1-2; no clear D gene. Trimming removed 3 bases from V and 5 bases from J, with 13 bases in between. Per germline, CDR1 LGHNA and CDR2 YSLEER. The CDR3 spans 14 residues. The CDR3, as DNA: TGCGCCAGCAGCCAGGGCCGGGGAGGATATGGCTACACCTTC. It specifies CASSQGRGGYGYTF.

This chain joins TRBV5-1 and TRBJ1-6, with 7 nucleotides matching TRBD1. V was clipped by 0 bases and J by 3 bases; unmatched bases: 3. This CDR3 has 16 amino acids. The germline V gene has CDR1 SGHRS and CDR2 YFSETQ. CDR3 sequence reads: CASSLEGDSYNSPLHF. The DNA for the CDR3 is TGCGCCAGCAGCTTGGAAGGGGACAGCTATAATTCACCCCTCCACTTT.

A single count supports this clone. This chain joins TRBV6-5 and TRBJ1-6; tentative D call: TRBD1 (5 bases). CDR1 and CDR2 (germline): MNHEY, SVGAGI. V lost 0 bases to trimming and J lost 14 bases, with 17 bases between them. This CDR3 spans 15 amino acids. This CDR3 is CASSYSRGHLNTLHF. DNA of the CDR3: TGTGCCAGCAGTTACTCGAGAGGACACCTAAACACCCTCCACTTT.

The V and J genes are TRBV7-3 and TRBJ2-1; TRBD1 matches 7 bases. Unmatched junction bases numbered 8, after V lost 5 bases and J lost 4 bases. The CDR3 is made up of 15 amino acids. Germline CDR1 is SGHTA and CDR2 is FQGTGA. Written as DNA, the CDR3 is TGTGCCAGCAGCCCGGGACAGCCCCTATACAATGAGCAGTTCTTC. Protein: CASSPGQPLYNEQFF.

The chain employs TRBV7-9 and TRBJ2-3; D unresolved. With 5 bases removed from V and 7 bases from J, the gap between germline ends came to 16 bases. The CDR3 extends over 14 amino acids. CDR1 and CDR2 (germline): SEHNR, FQNEAQ (reference sequence). This CDR3 is CASSTHSKTYTQYF. In nucleotides, the CDR3 is TGTGCCAGCAGCACCCATTCAAAAACCTATACGCAGTATTTT.

This chain's CDR3 is CASSQDGAGFTDTQYF. The CDR3 region has the DNA TGCGCCAGCAGCCAAGATGGGGCAGGTTTCACAGATACGCAGTATTTT. The chain links TRBV4-1 to TRBJ2-3, with D possibly matching TRBD1 (5 bases). Trimming pared 0 bases from V and 2 bases from J, leaving 12 bases between. Germline CDR1 reads MGHRA; CDR2 reads YSYEKL. The CDR3 is 16 residues long.